The 32 T cell receptor beta chains listed next were all sequenced from one sample in a study of OX40 agonist ivuxolimab in advanced cancers. Data came from immunoSEQ multiplex PCR; TCRdb stores just in-frame clones and leaves some out. The sample yields about 73,000 clones, approximately 92% seen once. Material: CD4+ or CD8+ T cells sorted from blood, obtained in a trial of the OX40 agonist ivuxolimab. These receptors were collected from an adult with an advanced solid tumor such as melanoma, head and neck, liver or kidney cancer.

The chain couples TRBV5-4 to TRBJ2-5; the match to TRBD2 covers 13 bases. The CDR3 totals 14 residues. Trimming at V came to 4 bases and at J to 7 bases, leaving 4 bases not matched to a gene. CDR1 is SGHNT, CDR2 YYREEE, per germline (reference sequence). CDR3 sequence: CASSRTSGSGTQYF. The CDR3 region has the DNA TGTGCCAGCAGCCGGACTAGCGGGAGTGGGACCCAGTACTTC.

The chain couples TRBV7-3 to TRBJ2-5; D is possibly TRBD2 (6 bases). The V and J ends lost 3 bases and 4 bases respectively, with 18 bases between them. The CDR3 covers 16 residues. Germline V gives CDR1 SGHTA, CDR2 FQGTGA. The CDR3 bases are TGTGCCAGCAGCTTGAATGGAGGGCTAGGCCCAGAGACCCAGTACTTC. Translated, it gives CASSLNGGLGPETQYF. Combining the CDR3 with reference TRBV7-3 and TRBJ2-5 gives the whole variable domain GAGVSQTPSNKVTEKGKYVELRCDPISGHTALYWYRQSLGQGPEFLIYFQGTGAADDSGLPNDRFFAVRPEGSVSTLKIQRTERGDSAVYLCASSLNGGLGPETQYFGPGTRLLVL.

The chain has TRBV5-3 and TRBJ2-1, with 7 bases that match TRBD2. TRBV5-3 is treated as an ORF (open reading frame) with a function not yet certain. The CDR3 is made up of 18 amino acids. Germline trimming cut 4 bases from V and 0 bases from J; bases unmatched to any gene: 13. In DNA form, the CDR3 reads TGTGCCAGAAGCCAAACGCGAGCGGGGTTATTCTCCTACAATGAGCAGTTCTTC. Translation gives CARSQTRAGLFSYNEQFF.

The V gene is TRBV7-2, the J gene TRBJ2-7; 7 nucleotides align to TRBD2. J lost 1 base, V lost 3 bases, and 6 bases had no gene match. This CDR3 comprises 15 residues. Germline assignment: CDR1 SGHTA and CDR2 FQGNSA. Here the CDR3 DNA reads TGTGCCAGCAGCTTTGGGAGGGACTTTTCCTACGAGCAGTACTTC. This encodes CASSFGRDFSYEQYF.

The chain couples TRBV10-3 to TRBJ2-3; D may be TRBD1 (7 bases). Between the trimmed V and J ends, which lost 8 bases and 4 bases, there was a span of 13 bases. From germline, CDR1 is ENHRY and CDR2 SYGVKD. The CDR3 extends over 13 amino acids. DNA for the CDR3: TGTGCCATCGGGCAGGGGGGCGCAGATACGCAGTATTTT. It encodes CAIGQGGADTQYF.

The V call is TRBV28, the J call TRBJ2-7, with D maybe TRBD2 (5 bases). The CDR3 contains 12 residues. CDR1 is MDHEN, CDR2 SYDVKM, per germline. The V and J ends lost 6 bases and 1 base respectively, with 7 bases between them. Here the CDR3 reads CASRDLSYEQYF. Written as DNA, the CDR3 is TGTGCCAGCAGGGACTTATCCTACGAGCAGTACTTC. The variable domain in full, completed from reference TRBV28 and TRBJ2-7, reads DVKVTQSSRYLVKRTGEKVFLECVQDMDHENMFWYRQDPGLGLRLIYFSYDVKMKEKGDIPEGYSVSREKKERFSLILESASTNQTSMYLCASRDLSYEQYFGPGTRLTVT.

This rearrangement joins TRBV28 to TRBJ1-6; 8 nucleotides agree with TRBD1. The V segment lost 5 bases and the J segment 9 bases; nucleotides outside the gene matches: 15. The length of the CDR3 is 17 residues. Germline V gene data show CDR1 as MDHEN and CDR2 as SYDVKM. CDR3: CASSRAQGARRGSPLHF. CDR3 coding DNA: TGTGCCAGCAGTCGCGCGCAGGGGGCGCGTCGAGGTTCACCCCTCCACTTT.

In its sample, this clone was seen a few times. The chain has TRBV7-2 and TRBJ2-7; TRBD2 agrees at 8 bases. From germline, CDR1 is SGHTA and CDR2 FQGNSA. The CDR3 spans 15 residues. The trim removed 5 bases at V and 6 bases at J, leaving 12 bases unmatched. CDR3 DNA sequence: TGTGCCAGCAGCCCACTCGCACTAGCGGCCGGCGAGCAGTACTTC. Translation: CASSPLALAAGEQYF.

The J gene is TRBJ2-1, the V gene TRBV7-9; TRBD2 matches at 14 bases. Trimming at V came to 4 bases and at J to 9 bases, leaving 8 bases not matched to a gene. The CDR3 length is 16 residues. CDR1 is SEHNR, CDR2 FQNEAQ, per germline (reference sequence). In DNA, the CDR3 is TGTGCCAGCAGCTCGGGGACTAGCGGGAGAGGTCGTGAGCAGTTCTTC. Translated: CASSSGTSGRGREQFF.

This clone occurred once. This sequence joins TRBV6-5 and TRBJ2-7; TRBD2 aligns across 8 bases. The CDR3 has 15 amino acids. Germline CDR1 reads MNHEY; CDR2 reads SVGAGI. With V trimmed by 2 bases and J by 6 bases, 9 bases remained unmatched. The CDR3 loop reads CASSYGERETVEQYF. The CDR3 nucleotides read TGTGCCAGCAGTTACGGCGAGCGGGAGACGGTCGAGCAGTACTTC.

V usage is TRBV5-6 and J usage is TRBJ2-7; 7 bases are a match to TRBD2. This CDR3 has 15 amino acids. V shed 1 base and J 2 bases; nucleotides not matched to a gene: 6. CDR1 and CDR2 (germline): SGHDT, YYEEEE. The CDR3 protein is CASSLPGGVPYEQYF. The CDR3 nucleotides read TGTGCCAGCAGCTTGCCGGGAGGTGTTCCCTACGAGCAGTACTTC.

This rearrangement joins TRBV29-1 to TRBJ2-3; D not certain. The V gene's germline CDR1 is SQVTM and CDR2 ANQGSEA. Trimming took off 5 bases at V and 0 bases at J, with 9 bases between the two ends. This CDR3 has 13 amino acids. The CDR3 DNA follows: TGCAGCGTTTTATCCTACAGCACAGATACGCAGTATTTT. It translates to CSVLSYSTDTQYF.

The rearrangement joins TRBV9 to TRBJ1-6, with 9 bases that match TRBD1. V dropped 2 bases and J dropped 7; count of bases not matched to a gene: 4. CDR3 length equals 15 residues. Germline CDR1 is SGDLS and CDR2 is YYNGEE. Written as DNA, the CDR3 is TGTGCCAGCAGCGTTTGGGACAGGGCAAATTCACCCCTCCACTTT. Amino acids: CASSVWDRANSPLHF.

The chain combines TRBV6-6 with TRBJ2-7; TRBD1 matches 8 bases. Germline V gene data show CDR1 as MNHNY and CDR2 as SVGAGI (reference sequence). Trimming removed 2 bases from V and 2 bases from J; junction bases left unmatched: 5. This CDR3 comprises 15 residues. CDR3 sequence reads: CASSYADRAPYEQYF. The CDR3 DNA follows: TGTGCCAGCAGTTACGCGGACAGGGCCCCCTACGAGCAGTACTTC.

The chain recombines TRBV14 with TRBJ2-5; no clear D gene. V lost 1 base and J lost 5, with 11 bases in between. This CDR3 is built from 14 residues. Germline values: CDR1 SGHDN, CDR2 FVKESK. CDR3 DNA: TGTGCCAGCAGCCAAGTTGCAGCTTGGGAGACCCAGTACTTC. This sequence encodes CASSQVAAWETQYF.

The genes are TRBV28 and TRBJ1-5; TRBD1 is a possible D gene (5 bases). This CDR3 contains 14 residues. Trimming shortened V by 2 bases and J by 6 bases, and 11 bases separated the two germline ends. From germline, CDR1 is MDHEN and CDR2 SYDVKM. CDR3 DNA: TGTGCCAGCAGTTTACAGGGTTGGGGTCAGCCCCAGCATTTT. It specifies CASSLQGWGQPQHF.

The CDR3 loop is CASSSRQGRNTEAFF. In DNA, the CDR3 is TGTGCCAGCAGCTCCAGACAGGGGCGCAACACTGAAGCTTTCTTT. This chain joins TRBV7-2 and TRBJ1-1, with 8 bases matching TRBD1. Germline-derived CDR1 and CDR2 are SGHTA and FQGNSA. J lost 2 bases, V lost 4 bases, and 6 bases had no gene match. The length of the CDR3 is 15 residues.

This clone occurred a few times. The V call is TRBV28, the J call TRBJ1-5; 7 bases are a match to TRBD1. The CDR3 is 14 amino acids. Losses at the gene ends were 2 bases for V and 14 bases for J; bases not matched to a gene: 12. Germline loops: CDR1 MDHEN, CDR2 SYDVKM. The CDR3 is CASSLPPGTAGKHF. The DNA of the CDR3 is TGTGCCAGCAGTTTACCCCCTGGGACAGCTGGGAAGCATTTT.

The chain recombines TRBV7-6 with TRBJ2-7; either TRBD1 or TRBD2 may fit D (5 bases each). This CDR3 spans 13 amino acids. CDR1 is SGHVS, CDR2 FNYEAQ, per germline. The germline V and J ends were trimmed by 5 bases and 9 bases, with 17 bases remaining between them. This chain's CDR3 is CASSLERPGTQYF. CDR3 DNA sequence: TGTGCCAGCAGCCTGGAGCGGCCCGGGACGCAGTACTTC.

The genes are TRBV6-1 and TRBJ1-1, with unresolved D. Germline-derived CDR1 and CDR2 are MNHNS and SASEGT. The germline V and J ends were trimmed by 8 bases and 0 bases, with 10 bases remaining between them. This CDR3 comprises 13 residues. CDR3 DNA sequence: TGTGCCAGCCGATTAGGCATGAACACTGAAGCTTTCTTT. It translates to CASRLGMNTEAFF.

This chain connects TRBV6-5 to TRBJ2-2, with D perhaps matching TRBD1 (5 bases). Germline CDR1 and CDR2: MNHEY and SVGAGI. Trimming stripped 6 bases from V and 5 bases from J, with 16 bases between. CDR3 length: 15 residues. CDR3 nucleotides: TGTGCCAGCAGAGGACAAGATGTAGGGACCGGGGAGCTGTTTTTT. Protein: CASRGQDVGTGELFF.

V is TRBV7-6 and J is TRBJ2-5; 12 bases match TRBD2. Trimming took 0 bases from V and 5 from J; bases not matched to a gene: 7. This CDR3 comprises 17 residues. Germline V CDR1 and CDR2: SGHVS, FNYEAQ. DNA for the CDR3: TGTGCCAGCAGCTTAGCGGCCGGGACTAGCGGGTTTGAGACCCAGTACTTC. Its protein is CASSLAAGTSGFETQYF.

The CDR3 nucleotides are TGTGCCAGCAGTTACTCCCCTCTAGCGGTAAGGGATGAGCAGTTCTTC. Protein product: CASSYSPLAVRDEQFF. The rearrangement uses TRBV6-5 and TRBJ2-1; 7 bases map to TRBD2. The V and J ends lost 0 bases and 8 bases, in that order; junction bases with no gene match: 10. This CDR3 contains 16 residues. Germline CDR1 is MNHEY and CDR2 is SVGAGI.

The genes are TRBV5-8 and TRBJ1-1; D perhaps matches TRBD1 (6 bases). CDR1 and CDR2 from the germline V gene are SGHTS and YDEGEE. V lost 2 bases and J 4 bases, leaving 12 bases between the germline ends. This CDR3 spans 14 amino acids. The CDR3 DNA is TGTGCCAGCAGCTTAAGGGGGGCTCGCACTGAAGCTTTCTTT. This codes for CASSLRGARTEAFF.

The V and J genes are TRBV28 and TRBJ1-2; 8 bases fit TRBD1. Germline loops: CDR1 MDHEN, CDR2 SYDVKM. The length of the CDR3 is 16 residues. J lost 3 bases, V lost 7 bases, and 13 bases had no gene match. In DNA, the CDR3 is TGTGCCAGCACCAAATGGTGGGACAGGACCGACTATGGCTACACCTTC. Amino acids: CASTKWWDRTDYGYTF.

The chain is built from TRBV5-4 and TRBJ2-7; 8 nucleotides agree with TRBD1. This CDR3 region has 13 residues. With V trimmed by 1 base and J by 3 bases, 0 bases remained unmatched. Germline CDR1 SGHNT, CDR2 YYREEE (reference sequence). CDR3 protein: CASSLTGGYEQYF. In nucleotides, the CDR3 is TGTGCCAGCAGCTTGACAGGGGGCTACGAGCAGTACTTC.

The chain has TRBV5-6 and TRBJ2-1; no clear D. Trimming shortened V by 2 bases and J by 2 bases, and 14 bases separated the two germline ends. The germline V gene encodes CDR1 SGHDT and CDR2 YYEEEE. CDR3 length equals 16 residues. The DNA for the CDR3 is TGTGCCAGCAGCTTTGGGCGGATTACAGCCTACAATGAGCAGTTCTTC. Amino acids: CASSFGRITAYNEQFF.

The V gene is TRBV7-3, the J gene TRBJ2-6; unclear D gene. Germline V gene data show CDR1 as SGHTA and CDR2 as FQGTGA. Trimming cost V 2 bases and J 3 bases, with 2 bases left between them. This CDR3 contains 13 residues. The CDR3 sequence: CASSLGGANVLTF. The CDR3 DNA reads TGTGCCAGCAGCTTAGGTGGGGCCAACGTCCTGACTTTC.

Only a few counts were recorded for this clone. This chain connects TRBV30 to TRBJ1-4; 9 bases fit TRBD1. Germline values: CDR1 GTSNPN, CDR2 SVGIG (reference sequence). The CDR3 has 14 amino acids. V dropped 3 bases and J dropped 7; count of bases not matched to a gene: 6. The CDR3 reads CAWRPGTGSEKLFF. Written as DNA, the CDR3 is TGTGCCTGGAGGCCCGGGACAGGGAGTGAAAAACTGTTTTTT.

V is TRBV2 and J is TRBJ1-4, with TRBD1 matching over 7 bases. The CDR3 is made up of 15 amino acids. The germline V gene has CDR1 SNHLY and CDR2 FYNNEI. V was clipped by 5 bases and J by 4 bases; unmatched bases: 7. CDR3 amino acids: CASSPRDSLNEKLFF. As DNA, the CDR3 is TGTGCCAGCAGTCCCCGGGACAGTCTTAATGAAAAACTGTTTTTT.

V usage is TRBV19 and J usage is TRBJ2-2; D is perhaps TRBD2 (6 bases). From germline, CDR1 is LNHDA and CDR2 SQIVND (reference sequence). The CDR3 extends over 14 amino acids. V shed 3 bases and J shed 7 bases, with 12 bases lying between them. CDR3 DNA: TGTGCCAGTAGTATTGAAGGGCGGGGCGGGGAGCTGTTTTTT. Translated: CASSIEGRGGELFF. Looking up the rest from reference TRBV19 and TRBJ2-2 gives the full variable domain: DGGITQSPKYLFRKEGQNVTLSCEQNLNHDAMYWYRQDPGQGLRLIYYSQIVNDFQKGDIAEGYSVSREKKESFPLTVTSAQKNPTAFYLCASSIEGRGGELFFGEGSRLTVL.

CDR3: CASSLDGQGFNEQYF. The CDR3 DNA is TGTGCCAGCAGCTTGGACGGACAGGGGTTTAACGAGCAGTACTTC. The chain carries TRBV7-3 and TRBJ2-7; TRBD1 aligns across 9 bases. J gave up 5 bases and V 3 bases, and 8 bases lay outside the gene matches. CDR3 length: 15 residues. In germline, CDR1 is SGHTA, CDR2 FQGTGA.